One and the same sample provided the 17 T cell receptor beta chains below, sequenced in a study of T cell responses to AZD1222 COVID-19 vaccine. Data came from immunoSEQ multiplex PCR; TCRdb stores just in-frame clones and leaves some out. The top ten clones hold approximately 17% of a sample with approximately 100,000 clones, roughly 84% of them seen once. This specimen was peripheral blood, taken on day 0 of AZD1222 vaccination. The receptors were sampled from an adult in good health.

This chain connects TRBV6-6 to TRBJ1-2; D possibly corresponds to TRBD1 (6 bases). CDR3 length: 15 amino acids. Germline V lookup: CDR1 MNHNY, CDR2 SVGAGI (reference sequence). V shed 5 bases and J shed 8 bases, with 21 bases lying between them. The CDR3 here is CASSHPDSTMGGYTF. CDR3 coding DNA: TGTGCCAGCAGTCACCCGGACAGTACTATGGGCGGCTACACCTTC.

The chain joins TRBV30 to TRBJ1-1; TRBD1 matches 10 bases. The germline gives CDR1 GTSNPN, CDR2 SVGIG (reference sequence). After removal of 0 bases from V and 6 bases from J, the junction contained 10 bases not matched to a gene. This CDR3 region has 16 residues. CDR3 residues: CAWSVHRGTGVSEAFF. Here the CDR3 DNA reads TGTGCCTGGAGTGTACATCGTGGGACAGGGGTCTCTGAAGCTTTCTTT. The variable domain in full, completed from reference TRBV30 and TRBJ1-1, reads SQTIHQWPATLVQPVGSPLSLECTVEGTSNPNLYWYRQAAGRGLQLLFYSVGIGQISSEVPQNLSASRPQDRQFILSSKKLLLSDSGFYLCAWSVHRGTGVSEAFFGQGTRLTVV.

This clone was observed a handful of times. The rearrangement joins TRBV5-1 to TRBJ2-7, with unresolved D. Germline V gene lookup returns CDR1 SGHRS and CDR2 YFSETQ. The CDR3 consists of 13 residues. Trimming took 0 bases from V and 3 from J, leaving 7 bases between them. CDR3 nucleotides: TGCGCCAGCAGCTTGGGAACAGACTACGAGCAGTACTTC. Residues: CASSLGTDYEQYF. The full variable domain, in which reference TRBV5-1 and TRBJ2-7 provide the parts outside the CDR3, is KAGVTQTPRYLIKTRGQQVTLSCSPISGHRSVSWYQQTPGQGLQFLFEYFSETQRNKGNFPGRFSGRQFSNSRSEMNVSTLELGDSALYLCASSLGTDYEQYFGPGTRLTVT.

The V call is TRBV5-5, the J call TRBJ2-7; 8 bases agree with TRBD1. The CDR3 has 15 amino acids. The germline V gene encodes CDR1 SGHKS and CDR2 YYEKEE (reference sequence). The J segment lost 2 bases and the V segment lost 4 bases, leaving 8 bases of the junction unmatched. The CDR3 DNA follows: TGTGCCAGCAGCCCCCCGGACAGGGTGGCCTACGAGCAGTACTTC. It is translated as CASSPPDRVAYEQYF. The complete variable domain, with remaining parts taken from reference TRBV5-5 and TRBJ2-7, reads DAGVTQSPTHLIKTRGQQVTLRCSPISGHKSVSWYQQVLGQGPQFIFQYYEKEERGRGNFPDRFSARQFPNYSSELNVNALLLGDSALYLCASSPPDRVAYEQYFGPGTRLTVT.

This sequence joins TRBV5-4 and TRBJ1-5; 9 nucleotides line up with TRBD1. CDR3 length: 15 amino acids. V shed 5 bases, J shed 6 bases, and the junction held 9 bases outside the gene matches. Germline lookup yields CDR1 SGHNT and CDR2 YYREEE (reference sequence). The CDR3 protein is CASSYRGREGQPQHF. The CDR3, as DNA: TGTGCCAGCAGTTACAGGGGGCGTGAAGGTCAGCCCCAGCATTTT.

For the CDR3, the DNA is TGTGCCAGCAGTCGGACAGGATCGACTGGCTACACCTTC. Its protein is CASSRTGSTGYTF. This sequence joins TRBV6-4 and TRBJ1-2; the match to TRBD1 covers 7 bases. The J segment lost 7 bases and the V segment lost 5 bases, leaving 7 bases of the junction unmatched. CDR1 is MRHNA, CDR2 SNTAGT, per germline. The CDR3 covers 13 residues.

The chain carries TRBV19 and TRBJ1-2; D not certain. V lost 6 bases and J 7 bases, leaving 21 bases between the germline ends. Germline V gene lookup returns CDR1 LNHDA and CDR2 SQIVND (reference sequence). CDR3 length equals 15 residues. The CDR3 sequence: CASRSTFRAPSGYTF. The CDR3 DNA follows: TGTGCCAGTAGATCTACCTTTAGGGCGCCGAGTGGCTACACCTTC.

The chain is built from TRBV30 and TRBJ1-1; D not resolved. The CDR3 length is 11 residues. V dropped 7 bases and J dropped 4 bases, with 10 bases sitting between them. CDR1 and CDR2 from the germline V gene are GTSNPN and SVGIG (reference sequence). CDR3 sequence reads: CASREVTEAFF. In DNA form, the CDR3 reads TGTGCCTCCCGGGAGGTCACTGAAGCTTTCTTT. Complete variable domain (other parts from reference TRBV30 and TRBJ1-1): SQTIHQWPATLVQPVGSPLSLECTVEGTSNPNLYWYRQAAGRGLQLLFYSVGIGQISSEVPQNLSASRPQDRQFILSSKKLLLSDSGFYLCASREVTEAFFGQGTRLTVV.

J is TRBJ2-2 and V is TRBV5-1; 10 nucleotides agree with TRBD1. Looked up from germline, CDR1 is SGHRS and CDR2 is YFSETQ. The trim removed 7 bases at V and 6 bases at J, leaving 6 bases unmatched. There are 14 residues in the CDR3. The CDR3 protein is CASGPGQGSGELFF. DNA of the CDR3: TGCGCCAGCGGGCCGGGACAGGGGTCCGGGGAGCTGTTTTTT.

The rearrangement links TRBV28 to TRBJ1-1; 7 bases are shared with TRBD1. This CDR3 comprises 15 residues. Germline CDR1 MDHEN, CDR2 SYDVKM. After removal of 5 bases from V and 4 bases from J, the junction contained 10 bases not matched to a gene. CDR3 in amino acids: CASSLRTGVGTEAFF. CDR3 nucleotide sequence: TGTGCCAGCAGTCTCAGGACAGGCGTGGGCACTGAAGCTTTCTTT.

The CDR3 sequence is CASSESTGIHNYGYTF. The CDR3 DNA reads TGCGCCAGCAGTGAGTCGACAGGGATCCATAACTATGGCTACACCTTC. V usage is TRBV10-1 and J usage is TRBJ1-2, with 7 bases lining up with TRBD1. After removal of 0 bases from V and 1 base from J, the junction contained 5 bases not matched to a gene. Germline CDR1 WNHNN, CDR2 SYGVQD (reference sequence). The CDR3 is 16 residues long.

The V gene is TRBV28, the J gene TRBJ2-5; 7 bases align to TRBD1. The CDR3 extends over 15 amino acids. Looked up from germline, CDR1 is MDHEN and CDR2 is SYDVKM. With 5 bases clipped from V and 2 bases from J, the junction kept 8 bases outside the gene matches. The chain's CDR3 is CASSRTTGIQETQYF. In DNA, the CDR3 is TGTGCCAGCAGTCGAACGACAGGGATTCAAGAGACCCAGTACTTC.

The rearrangement links TRBV6-2 or TRBV6-3 to TRBJ2-1, with TRBD1 matching over 7 bases. Germline V gene sequence: CDR1 MNHEY, CDR2 SVGEGT. With V trimmed by 5 bases and J by 9 bases, 1 base remained unmatched. The CDR3 spans 11 residues. The CDR3 is CASSRTGEQFF. CDR3 nucleotides: TGTGCCAGCAGTCGGACAGGTGAGCAGTTCTTC.

The chain has TRBV29-1 and TRBJ1-1; D uncertain. The V and J ends lost 4 bases and 4 bases respectively, with 16 bases between them. Germline-derived CDR1 and CDR2 are SQVTM and ANQGSEA. The CDR3 extends over 14 amino acids. For the CDR3, the DNA is TGCAGCGTTGGGAAGGTAGGATTCGGCACTGAAGCTTTCTTT. It encodes CSVGKVGFGTEAFF.

The gene calls are TRBV29-1 and TRBJ1-2, with 7 bases lining up with TRBD1. The germline gives CDR1 SQVTM, CDR2 ANQGSEA. The CDR3 runs 12 residues. J gave up 4 bases and V 7 bases, and 6 bases lay outside the gene matches. The CDR3 here is CSANRGLYGYTF. CDR3 sequence (DNA): TGCAGCGCCAATAGGGGGCTCTATGGCTACACCTTC.

The rearrangement joins TRBV19 to TRBJ1-6; possibly TRBD1 for D (6 bases). CDR1 and CDR2 from the germline V gene are LNHDA and SQIVND (reference sequence). The CDR3 has 14 amino acids. V was cut by 6 bases and J by 9 bases, with 15 bases left in between. The DNA of the CDR3 is TGTGCCAGTAGCCAGACAGGATGGGGTTCACCCCTCCACTTT. Protein sequence: CASSQTGWGSPLHF.

The rearrangement uses TRBV2 and TRBJ2-2; 7 bases agree with TRBD1. The germline gives CDR1 SNHLY, CDR2 FYNNEI. V gave up 5 bases and J gave up 7 bases; unmatched junction bases: 13. This CDR3 spans 16 amino acids. CDR3: CASSREQGTSIGELFF. The CDR3 DNA reads as TGTGCCAGCAGTCGAGAACAGGGGACCTCTATCGGGGAGCTGTTTTTT.